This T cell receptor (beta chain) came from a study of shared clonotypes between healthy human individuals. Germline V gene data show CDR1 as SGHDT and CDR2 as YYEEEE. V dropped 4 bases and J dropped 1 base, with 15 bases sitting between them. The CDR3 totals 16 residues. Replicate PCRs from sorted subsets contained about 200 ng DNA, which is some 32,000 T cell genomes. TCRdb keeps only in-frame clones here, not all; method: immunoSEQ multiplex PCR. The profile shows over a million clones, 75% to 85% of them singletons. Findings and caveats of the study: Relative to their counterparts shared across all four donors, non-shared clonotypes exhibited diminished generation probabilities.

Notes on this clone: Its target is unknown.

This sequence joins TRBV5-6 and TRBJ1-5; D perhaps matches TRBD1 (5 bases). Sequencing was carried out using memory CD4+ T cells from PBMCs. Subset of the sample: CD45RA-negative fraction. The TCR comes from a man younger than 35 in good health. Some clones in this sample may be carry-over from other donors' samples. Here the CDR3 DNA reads TGTGCCAGCAGCCTCGGGGGGTTAACAAGCAATCAGCCCCAGCATTTT. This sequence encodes CASSLGGLTSNQPQHF.